Presented here are 31 T cell receptor beta chains from one specimen sequenced in a study of breast tumors, draining lymph nodes, adjacent tissues. TCRdb re-called the multiplex PCR reads with MiXCR, one entry per CDR3 protein. In the table there are about 130,000 distinct CDR3 sequences, around 20% of which are singletons. Breast cancer patients provided tissue from their axillary draining lymph nodes. The sample was axillary lymph node tissue. These receptors were obtained from a female donor with breast cancer. Some clones in this sample may be carry-over from other donors' samples.

This clonotype was recorded a few times. The genes are TRBV27 and TRBJ2-4; TRBD1 matches 9 bases. J lost 13 bases, V lost 5 bases, and 9 bases had no gene match. CDR3 size: 13 residues. Germline CDR1 MNHEY, CDR2 SMNVEV (reference sequence). DNA for the CDR3: TGTGCCAGCAGTGACACCGGGACAGGGATGCAGTACTTC. Translation gives CASSDTGTGMQYF.

The CDR3 DNA is TGTGCCTGGAGTGTACTAGCGGGAGGAAATCATGAGCAGTTCTTC. Amino acid sequence: CAWSVLAGGNHEQFF. The rearrangement links TRBV30 to TRBJ2-1; 12 positions agree with TRBD2. Germline trimming cut 0 bases from V and 8 bases from J; bases unmatched to any gene: 5. The V gene's germline CDR1 is GTSNPN and CDR2 SVGIG (reference sequence). This CDR3 has 15 residues.

In this sample, this clonotype turned up a few times. The CDR3 loop is CASSLGGVTEAFF. Written as DNA, the CDR3 is TGTGCCAGCAGCTTAGGTGGGGTTACTGAAGCTTTCTTT. The rearrangement joins TRBV7-2 to TRBJ1-1; D is unresolved. The CDR3 is 13 amino acids. Germline-derived CDR1 and CDR2 are SGHTA and FQGNSA. The V end was cut by 1 base, the J end by 5 bases, with 8 bases between.

This clonotype has only a few counts. This chain connects TRBV6-1 to TRBJ2-5; D is unresolved. CDR1 is MNHNS and CDR2 is SASEGT in the germline V gene. This CDR3 has 14 amino acids. V was pared by 3 bases and J by 5 bases, with 13 bases between. In DNA form, the CDR3 reads TGTGCCAGCAGTGAGCTTACTCATGGGGAGACCCAGTACTTC. It is translated as CASSELTHGETQYF.

In its sample, this clonotype was seen many times. The chain employs TRBV9 and TRBJ2-5; TRBD2 might be the D (5 bases). The germline V gene has CDR1 SGDLS and CDR2 YYNGEE. The CDR3 runs 14 residues. Trimming shortened V by 0 bases and J by 5 bases, and 11 bases separated the two germline ends. CDR3 region: CASSVGAVLETQYF. The CDR3 DNA reads as TGTGCCAGCAGCGTAGGAGCGGTGTTGGAGACCCAGTACTTC.

This chain connects TRBV10-1 to TRBJ2-3; a possible D gene is TRBD2 (6 bases). CDR1 is WNHNN, CDR2 SYGVQD, per germline (reference sequence). The CDR3 is 14 residues long. Trimming shortened V by 4 bases and J by 2 bases, and 10 bases separated the two germline ends. The CDR3 region has the DNA TGCGCCAGCAGTGGGTGGACTACCACAGATACGCAGTATTTT. It translates to CASSGWTTTDTQYF.

This clonotype was recorded at least ten times. This rearrangement joins TRBV7-2 to TRBJ2-3; the D call may be TRBD1 or TRBD2 (5 bases each). Germline V gene lookup returns CDR1 SGHTA and CDR2 FQGNSA. The CDR3 extends over 16 amino acids. Deletions cut 5 bases from V and 3 bases from J, with 18 bases between. DNA for the CDR3: TGTGCCAGCAGCGAGCCGTGGGGGACGGGGACAGATACGCAGTATTTT. It yields the protein CASSEPWGTGTDTQYF.

Notes on this clonotype: Sequence at one end of the junction differs from germline and may be a read error. The chain links TRBV18 to TRBJ1-4; D is undetermined. Germline CDR1 KGHSH, CDR2 LQKENI. The CDR3 length is 13 residues. CDR3 amino acids: CASPPSGNEKLFF. CDR3 coding DNA: TGTGCCAGCCCACCGTCCGGGAATGAAAAACTGTTTTTT.

Only a few counts were recorded for this clonotype. The chain employs TRBV3-1 and TRBJ1-2; 7 nucleotides agree with TRBD1. The junction had 9 bases not matched to a gene; V was cut back by 4 bases and J by 10 bases. There are 13 residues in the CDR3. Per the germline V gene, CDR1 is LGHDT and CDR2 is YNNKEL (reference sequence). CDR3 in DNA: TGTGCCAGCAGCCCCGGGACAGCTCTTTACTACACCTTC. Translating it yields CASSPGTALYYTF.

The chain employs TRBV28 and TRBJ2-3; unclear D gene. CDR1 is MDHEN, CDR2 SYDVKM, per germline. V was trimmed by 5 bases and J by 4 bases, leaving 7 bases between them. CDR3 length: 12 residues. As DNA, the CDR3 is TGTGCCAGCAGTCCCGGACCAGATACGCAGTATTTT. Translated, it gives CASSPGPDTQYF.

The table lists this clonotype with many counts. The V call is TRBV29-1, the J call TRBJ1-3; TRBD1 agrees at 7 bases. V was clipped by 6 bases and J by 2 bases; unmatched bases: 7. Looked up from germline, CDR1 is SQVTM and CDR2 is ANQGSEA. CDR3 length equals 14 residues. CDR3 coding DNA: TGCAGCGTCGCCGAAGGGACAGCTGGAAACACCATATATTTT. This translates into CSVAEGTAGNTIYF. The entire variable domain, with the rest obtained from reference TRBV29-1 and TRBJ1-3, is as follows: SAVISQKPSRDICQRGTSLTIQCQVDSQVTMMFWYRQQPGQSLTLIATANQGSEATYESGFVIDKFPISRPNLTFSTLTVSNMSPEDSSIYLCSVAEGTAGNTIYFGEGSWLTVV.

This clonotype came up many times. The chain couples TRBV6-5 to TRBJ2-3; 9 bases are a match to TRBD2. The CDR3 runs 16 residues. Germline assignment: CDR1 MNHEY and CDR2 SVGAGI. V was clipped by 5 bases and J by 0 bases; unmatched bases: 6. The CDR3 protein is CASSDGLAISTDTQYF. The CDR3 DNA is TGTGCCAGCAGTGACGGACTAGCGATCAGCACAGATACGCAGTATTTT.

About this clonotype: A much larger clone sits a single nucleotide away, making a read error possible. This rearrangement joins TRBV20-1 to TRBJ1-4; 12 bases line up with TRBD1. Losses at the gene ends were 0 bases for V and 7 bases for J; bases not matched to a gene: 6. This CDR3 comprises 16 residues. Germline CDR1 and CDR2: DFQATT and SNEGSKA (reference sequence). The CDR3 spells CSARDGTGGRFEKLFF. CDR3 in DNA: TGCAGTGCTAGAGACGGGACAGGGGGCAGGTTTGAAAAACTGTTTTTT.

This clonotype has more than one count but fewer than ten. A clone one base away is much larger, so this may be a read error. The CDR3 DNA is TGCGCCAGCAGCTTGGTACTGAGTTCGGGCTATGGCTACACCTTC. This encodes CASSLVLSSGYGYTF. The chain is built from TRBV5-1 and TRBJ1-2; D not resolved. The CDR3 consists of 15 residues. V dropped 0 bases and J dropped 4 bases, with 13 bases sitting between them. Germline V lookup: CDR1 SGHRS, CDR2 YFSETQ.

This clonotype was seen many times. This chain uses TRBV7-2 with TRBJ2-3; a possible D gene is TRBD1 (6 bases). Between the trimmed V and J ends, which lost 5 bases and 1 base, there was a span of 13 bases. The CDR3 is made up of 15 amino acids. In germline, CDR1 is SGHTA, CDR2 FQGNSA. As DNA, the CDR3 is TGTGCCAGCAGCCGACAGGTATCCGGCACAGATACGCAGTATTTT. Its translation is CASSRQVSGTDTQYF. Variable domain in full (rest from reference TRBV7-2 and TRBJ2-3): GAGVSQSPSNKVTEKGKDVELRCDPISGHTALYWYRQSLGQGLEFLIYFQGNSAPDKSGLPSDRFSAERTGGSVSTLTIQRTQQEDSAVYLCASSRQVSGTDTQYFGPGTRLTVL.

This clonotype was observed at least ten times. The genes are TRBV20-1 and TRBJ1-4; tentative D call: TRBD1 (5 bases). V dropped 2 bases and J dropped 6 bases, with 13 bases sitting between them. Germline CDR1 reads DFQATT; CDR2 reads SNEGSKA (reference sequence). The CDR3 totals 14 residues. The CDR3 nucleotides are TGCAGTGCTAGAACGGGGGGGGGGGATGAAAAACTGTTTTTT. Translated, it gives CSARTGGGDEKLFF.

This clonotype was seen many times. The V gene is TRBV5-6, the J gene TRBJ2-5; possible D gene TRBD1, 6 bases. CDR1 and CDR2 (germline): SGHDT, YYEEEE. The CDR3 is 13 residues long. Deletions cut 4 bases from V and 1 base from J, with 8 bases between. For the CDR3, the DNA is TGTGCCAGCAGCCGGGACACCCAAGAGACCCAGTACTTC. It codes for CASSRDTQETQYF.

This clonotype was counted at least ten times. The genes are TRBV29-1 and TRBJ2-1, with 13 bases matching TRBD2. Losses at the gene ends were 4 bases for V and 8 bases for J; bases not matched to a gene: 5. From germline, CDR1 is SQVTM and CDR2 ANQGSEA. There are 14 residues in the CDR3. CDR3 sequence (DNA): TGCAGCGTTGGCACTAGCGGGGGGGCTTATGAGCAGTTCTTC. It encodes CSVGTSGGAYEQFF.

In its sample, this clonotype was seen many times. The chain has TRBV7-9 and TRBJ1-4; D gene uncertain. The CDR3 length is 16 residues. Between the trimmed V and J ends, which lost 4 bases and 0 bases, there was a span of 12 bases. Germline CDR1 and CDR2: SEHNR and FQNEAQ (reference sequence). CDR3 coding DNA: TGTGCCAGCAGCTCACCGGCACCTTCAACTAATGAAAAACTGTTTTTT. This gives the protein CASSSPAPSTNEKLFF.

This clonotype was seen repeatedly, ten times or more. The chain links TRBV19 to TRBJ1-3, with a tentative D call TRBD1 (5 bases). The CDR3 is 15 residues long. CDR1 and CDR2 (germline): LNHDA, SQIVND (reference sequence). The V and J ends lost 4 bases and 3 bases respectively, with 13 bases between them. The CDR3 DNA follows: TGTGCCAGTAGTAACGACAGACTATATGGAAACACCATATATTTT. It is translated as CASSNDRLYGNTIYF.

This clonotype was observed at least ten times. V usage is TRBV24-1 and J usage is TRBJ2-5; 10 bases fit TRBD1. This CDR3 comprises 17 residues. Germline CDR1 KGHDR, CDR2 SFDVKD. The J segment lost 5 bases and the V segment lost 4 bases, leaving 12 bases of the junction unmatched. The chain's CDR3 is CATSDLGPTGGRETQYF. CDR3 DNA: TGTGCCACCAGTGACCTAGGGCCGACAGGGGGCCGGGAGACCCAGTACTTC.

This clonotype has only a few counts. The chain has TRBV4-1 and TRBJ2-1; 9 nucleotides agree with TRBD2. V was clipped by 4 bases and J by 4 bases; unmatched bases: 11. The CDR3 consists of 17 residues. Germline loops: CDR1 MGHRA, CDR2 YSYEKL. CDR3 residues: CASSPAETSGVYNEQFF. The CDR3 DNA sequence: TGCGCCAGCAGCCCAGCCGAGACTAGCGGCGTTTACAATGAGCAGTTCTTC.

The V and J genes are TRBV20-1 and TRBJ2-3, with 12 bases identical to TRBD2. The germline gives CDR1 DFQATT, CDR2 SNEGSKA (reference sequence). Trimming cost V 6 bases and J 1 base; bases outside gene matches: 11. The CDR3 extends over 17 amino acids. This CDR3 is CSAFLAGGPFRTDTQYF. In nucleotides, the CDR3 is TGCAGTGCCTTCCTAGCGGGAGGGCCGTTTCGCACAGATACGCAGTATTTT.

This clonotype came up many times. The rearrangement joins TRBV30 to TRBJ2-7, with 8 bases fitting TRBD2. The germline V gene has CDR1 GTSNPN and CDR2 SVGIG (reference sequence). The CDR3 spans 12 residues. After removal of 3 bases from V and 3 bases from J, the junction contained 1 base not matched to a gene. The CDR3 nucleotides are TGTGCCTGGAGCACTAGCGGCTACGAGCAGTACTTC. Translating gives CAWSTSGYEQYF.

This clonotype was seen at least ten times. This rearrangement joins TRBV5-1 to TRBJ1-6; unclear D gene. Germline V gene sequence: CDR1 SGHRS, CDR2 YFSETQ. The CDR3 has 13 amino acids. Trimming shortened V by 0 bases and J by 10 bases, and 8 bases separated the two germline ends. DNA of the CDR3: TGCGCCAGCAGCTTGGGGTCTCGCTCACCCCTCCACTTT. Translating gives CASSLGSRSPLHF.

In regard to this clonotype: This may stem from a read error, because a much larger clone lies one nucleotide away. The chain links TRBV19 to TRBJ2-7; D gene uncertain. CDR3 length: 12 residues. CDR1 and CDR2 (germline): LNHDA, SQIVND (reference sequence). The CDR3, as DNA: TGTGCCTGTAGTCTCTCACCCTACGAGCAGTACTTC. It encodes CACSLSPYEQYF.

In its sample, this clonotype was seen many times. The gene calls are TRBV7-9 and TRBJ1-6; 8 nucleotides line up with TRBD1. With V trimmed by 5 bases and J by 0 bases, 3 bases remained unmatched. Germline CDR1 is SEHNR and CDR2 is FQNEAQ (reference sequence). The CDR3 consists of 16 residues. The CDR3 DNA reads TGTGCCAGCAGCGGACAGGGAAGCTCCTATAATTCACCCCTCCACTTT. Translated, it gives CASSGQGSSYNSPLHF.

This clonotype showed up many times. The chain carries TRBV15 and TRBJ2-5; TRBD2 matches at 8 bases. Per the germline V gene, CDR1 is LNHNV and CDR2 is YYDKDF (reference sequence). The CDR3 has 15 residues. V shed 8 bases, J shed 4 bases, and the junction held 12 bases outside the gene matches. CDR3 in amino acids: CATSLGRGAGETQYF. In nucleotides, the CDR3 is TGTGCCACCTCTCTCGGGAGGGGGGCTGGAGAGACCCAGTACTTC.

This clonotype was counted at least ten times. This chain links TRBV6-1 with TRBJ1-5, with 7 bases matching TRBD1. This CDR3 region has 15 residues. CDR1 and CDR2 from the germline V gene are MNHNS and SASEGT. The V segment lost 5 bases and the J segment 2 bases; nucleotides outside the gene matches: 6. CDR3 bases: TGTGCCAGCAGTCCTATCGACAGGGGCAATCAGCCCCAGCATTTT. Its translation is CASSPIDRGNQPQHF.

About this clonotype: A much larger clone differs from this one at a single base, so this may be a read error. The chain recombines TRBV30 with TRBJ2-7; 7 bases map to TRBD1. Germline CDR1 is GTSNPN and CDR2 is SVGIG (reference sequence). V shed 6 bases, J shed 1 base, and the junction held 9 bases outside the gene matches. The CDR3 runs to 14 residues. In DNA form, the CDR3 reads TGTGCCTGCAGTACCAGGACAGGTTCCTACGAGCAGTACTTC. Protein sequence: CACSTRTGSYEQYF.

In its sample, this clonotype was seen many times. The gene calls are TRBV6-6 and TRBJ2-5; D may be TRBD1 (7 bases). Germline CDR1 is MNHNY and CDR2 is SVGAGI (reference sequence). The CDR3 is 16 residues long. Deletions cut 6 bases from V and 4 bases from J, with 21 bases between. Here the CDR3 reads CASSRGYKGARETQYF. For the CDR3, the DNA is TGTGCCAGCAGCCGGGGGTATAAGGGGGCTCGAGAGACCCAGTACTTC.